This T cell receptor beta chain was sequenced for a study of CD8+ T cells in alopecia areata. Study-wide findings and caveats: Higher clonality and more expanded CD8+ clones appeared in lesional than normal scalp.

Once RNA had been extracted, it was reverse transcribed into cDNA to act as the sequencing template. TCRdb's table, derived via immunoSEQ multiplex PCR, lists solely in-frame clones and lacks some. Of about 190,000 clones in the sample, about 60% were seen once. The length of the CDR3 is 16 residues. V shed 4 bases and J shed 4 bases, with 20 bases lying between them. Germline CDR1 is SGHTA and CDR2 is FQGNSA. Notes on this clone: What it binds is unknown.

The sample consisted of CD4+ T cells sorted from blood, taken at week 0. The rearrangement uses TRBV7-2 and TRBJ2-7; weak D call: TRBD1 (5 bases). The receptor's source is a human donor with alopecia areata. The CDR3, as DNA: TGTGCCAGCAGCTCCCCCTTGAGGACAAGCCAATACGAGCAGTACTTC. Residues: CASSSPLRTSQYEQYF.